This is a list of T cell receptor beta chains from one sample in a study of blood T cell repertoires in COVID-19. Sequencing was performed with immunoSEQ multiplex PCR; in TCRdb, only in-frame clones are kept and a portion is missing. This table has about 480,000 clones, 70% to 90% appearing once. Sequenced: PBMCs or T cells enriched from blood (not recorded which). All receptors derive from a woman between 40 and 55 years old who had recovered from COVID-19. Each CDR3 is given with its conserved first and last residue. The order of the fields is J gene, D gene, clone size, V gene, CDR3 protein, CDR3 DNA. D genes are given only for firm matches. Rows give clone size only sometimes, using once, few, many, or a class for an expanded clone.

TRBJ1-1 - - TRBV28 CASSNVGAPGPEAFF TGTGCCAGCAGCAATGTGGGGGCCCCGGGCCCTGAAGCTTTCTTT
TRBJ1-5 - - TRBV30 CAWSEQSNQPQHF TGTGCCTGGAGTGAACAGAGCAATCAGCCCCAGCATTTT
TRBJ2-7 - - TRBV18 CASSPPGSYEQYF TGTGCCAGCTCACCACCCGGCTCCTACGAGCAGTACTTC
TRBJ1-2 - once TRBV6-5 CASSYSGYGYTF TGTGCCAGCAGTTACTCCGGCTATGGCTACACCTTC
TRBJ2-7 TRBD2 - TRBV30 CAWSSRASGSYEQYF TGTGCCTGGAGTTCCCGGGCTAGCGGGAGCTACGAGCAGTACTTC
TRBJ2-2 - - TRBV9 CASSPRDYTGELFF TGTGCCAGCAGCCCTAGGGACTACACCGGGGAGCTGTTTTTT
TRBJ2-2 TRBD2 - TRBV7-9 CASSLPSGRTNTGELFF TGTGCCAGCAGCTTACCTAGCGGGAGAACGAACACCGGGGAGCTGTTTTTT
TRBJ1-1 - - TRBV6-6 CASESLMNTEAFF TGTGCCAGTGAGAGTCTCATGAACACTGAAGCTTTCTTT
TRBJ2-3 - many TRBV24-1 CATSDLRQGADTQYF TGTGCCACCAGTGATTTGAGGCAGGGCGCAGATACGCAGTATTTT
TRBJ2-1 - - TRBV5-1 CASSLPPGLLYNEQFF TGCGCCAGCAGCTTACCACCGGGACTCCTATACAATGAGCAGTTCTTC
TRBJ2-2 TRBD2 few TRBV2 CASSESPGLVGGELFF TGTGCCAGCAGTGAGTCCCCGGGACTAGTCGGCGGGGAGCTGTTTTTT
TRBJ2-7 TRBD1 - TRBV11-2 CASSLGQGTLEQYF TGTGCCAGCAGCTTAGGACAGGGGACCCTCGAGCAGTACTTC
TRBJ2-7 TRBD2 - TRBV9 CASSDGLAGYEQYF TGTGCCAGCAGCGACGGACTAGCGGGATACGAGCAGTACTTC
TRBJ1-2 - - TRBV6-2/TRBV6-3 CASSYGSGWTFNYGYTF TGTGCCAGCAGTTATGGGTCAGGTTGGACTTTTAACTATGGCTACACCTTC
TRBJ1-3 - - TRBV7-9 CASRKIPENTIYF TGTGCCAGCAGGAAAATCCCGGAGAACACCATATATTTT
TRBJ1-4 - - TRBV7-2 CASSLEGQQTGVAGKLFF TGTGCCAGCAGCTTAGAGGGGCAACAGACAGGCGTCGCGGGAAAACTGTTTTTT
TRBJ1-3 - - TRBV6-6 CATSTWGGSSGNTIYF TGTGCCACCTCAACCTGGGGCGGCAGCTCTGGAAACACCATATATTTT
TRBJ1-1 - - TRBV30 CAWSLYSSNTEAFF TGTGCCTGGAGTCTGTACAGCTCGAACACTGAAGCTTTCTTT
TRBJ2-2 TRBD1 - TRBV5-1 CASSTRDRVFSGELFF TGCGCCAGCAGCACCCGGGACAGGGTATTTTCCGGGGAGCTGTTTTTT
TRBJ1-1 - - TRBV30 CAWRGGNTEAFF TGTGCCTGGAGAGGAGGGAACACTGAAGCTTTCTTT
TRBJ1-1 - - TRBV4-1 CASSQLQNMNTEAFF TGCGCCAGCAGCCAATTACAGAACATGAACACTGAAGCTTTCTTT
TRBJ1-3 - once TRBV19 CASSTALLGGSGNTIYF TGTGCCAGTAGTACCGCCCTCCTAGGGGGCTCTGGAAACACCATATATTTT
TRBJ2-2 TRBD2 - TRBV10-2 CASRTSGSFSGELFF TGCGCCAGCAGGACTAGCGGGAGTTTCTCCGGGGAGCTGTTTTTT
TRBJ1-2 TRBD1 - TRBV24-1 CATSEGTGGAYGYTF TGTGCCACCAGTGAGGGAACAGGGGGCGCCTATGGCTACACCTTC
TRBJ1-5 TRBD1 - TRBV6-5 CASSYSYRGGQPQHF TGTGCCAGCAGTTACTCGTACAGGGGAGGTCAGCCCCAGCATTTT
TRBJ1-4 - - TRBV27 CASSLQYNEKLFF TGTGCCAGCAGTTTACAGTATAATGAAAAACTGTTTTTT
TRBJ2-2 TRBD2 few TRBV5-1 CASSMVAGAGTGELFF TGCGCCAGCAGTATGGTAGCGGGAGCGGGTACCGGGGAGCTGTTTTTT
TRBJ1-1 TRBD1 few TRBV15 CATRQGAYTEAFF TGTGCCACCCGCCAGGGGGCTTACACTGAAGCTTTCTTT
TRBJ1-1 - - TRBV14 CASSQGLRSEAFF TGTGCCAGCAGCCAAGGACTCCGGTCTGAAGCTTTCTTT